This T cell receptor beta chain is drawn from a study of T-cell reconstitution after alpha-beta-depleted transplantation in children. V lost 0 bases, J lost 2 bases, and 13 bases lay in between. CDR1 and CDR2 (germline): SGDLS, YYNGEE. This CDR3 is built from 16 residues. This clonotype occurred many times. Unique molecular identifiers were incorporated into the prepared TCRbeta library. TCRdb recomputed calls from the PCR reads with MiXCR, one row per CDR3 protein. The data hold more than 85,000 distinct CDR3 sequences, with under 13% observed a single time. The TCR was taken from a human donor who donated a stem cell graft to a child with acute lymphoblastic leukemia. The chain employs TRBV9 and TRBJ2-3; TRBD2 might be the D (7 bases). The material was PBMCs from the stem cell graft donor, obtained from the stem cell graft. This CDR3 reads CASSVVGGVDTDTQYF. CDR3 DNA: TGTGCCAGCAGCGTAGTAGGGGGGGTGGACACAGATACGCAGTATTTT.